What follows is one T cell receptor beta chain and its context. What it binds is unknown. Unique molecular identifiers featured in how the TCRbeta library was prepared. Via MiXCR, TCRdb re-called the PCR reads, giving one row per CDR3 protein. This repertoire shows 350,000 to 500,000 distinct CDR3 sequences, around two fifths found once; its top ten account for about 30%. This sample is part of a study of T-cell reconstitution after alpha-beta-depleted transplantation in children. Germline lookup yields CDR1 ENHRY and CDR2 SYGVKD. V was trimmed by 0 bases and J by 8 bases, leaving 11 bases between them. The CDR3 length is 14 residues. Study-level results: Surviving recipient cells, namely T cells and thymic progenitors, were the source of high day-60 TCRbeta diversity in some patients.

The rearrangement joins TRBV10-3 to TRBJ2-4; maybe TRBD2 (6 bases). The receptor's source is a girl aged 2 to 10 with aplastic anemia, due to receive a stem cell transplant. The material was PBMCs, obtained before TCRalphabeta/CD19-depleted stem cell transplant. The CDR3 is CAISESVGGDIQYF. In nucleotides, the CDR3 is TGTGCCATCAGTGAGTCCGTCGGGGGTGACATTCAGTACTTC.